Sequencing of this T cell receptor (beta chain) was carried out in a study of T cell repertoires in cytomegalovirus infection. The overall study: Public signatures in TCR beta pointed to CMV infection and matching HLA type.

Note on this clonotype: What it recognizes is unknown.

V was pared by 6 bases and J by 1 base, with 2 bases of the junction left unmatched. The germline gives CDR1 SGHTA, CDR2 FQGNSA. This CDR3 is 13 amino acids long. One entry per CDR3 protein results from TCRdb running MiXCR on the reads. The sample has some 700,000 distinct CDR3 sequences, 33% seen once; the top ten hold about 20%. This receptor was obtained from a human donor in good health (CMV status not recorded). Some clones in this sample may be carry-over from other donors' samples. The chain combines TRBV7-2 with TRBJ1-1, with 7 bases aligning to TRBD1. The material sequenced was cultured PBMCs, taken from culture after CMV antigen stimulation. This chain's CDR3 is CASRGTANTEAFF. In DNA form, the CDR3 reads TGTGCCAGCAGGGGGACAGCGAACACTGAAGCTTTCTTT.